The sequence of this T cell receptor (beta chain) was determined in a study of blood T cell repertoires in COVID-19. Study in general: Samples came from the United States, Italy and Spain, spanning acute and convalescent COVID-19. The analysed material was cDNA or gDNA that came from T cells, B-cell-depleted T cells, or PBMCs.

In the study's own analysis: Reference gene primer amplification yielded estimated nucleated cell counts. Generated by immunoSEQ multiplex PCR, the TCRdb table keeps only in-frame clones and is missing some. V and J calls and clone size follow that table, whereas D and trimming were derived from the DNA. The data show 200,000 to 250,000 clones, 70% to 90% seen once. The sample consisted of peripheral blood. The clonotype comes from a human donor in a cohort sampled during active COVID-19.

CDR3 nucleotide sequence: TGCAGTACAGGGGAAAATGAAAAACTGTTTTTT. This encodes CSTGENEKLFF. The chain employs TRBV20-1 and TRBJ1-4, with 7 positions matching TRBD1. This CDR3 region has 11 residues. CDR1 and CDR2 from the germline V gene are DFQATT and SNEGSKA (reference sequence). The V segment lost 8 bases and the J segment 5 bases; nucleotides outside the gene matches: 2.